The 16 T cell receptor beta chains in this list originate from one sample, sequenced in a study of blood T cell repertoires in COVID-19 (dated by TCRdb to the early 2020s). Libraries were prepared through the immunoSEQ multiplex PCR assay. TCRdb provides this immuneACCESS table in a form limited to in-frame rearrangements. Some clones are lacking; in checked studies, under half of them reflect an unresolved V gene, and why the rest are absent is not known. The sample yields 250,000 to 350,000 clones; 85% to 90% were counted once. Over 5% of the sample goes to the ten largest clones. The sequenced sample consisted of peripheral blood. These receptors were collected from a woman in her forties or fifties with COVID-19, enrolled during active disease.

The chain carries TRBV5-1 and TRBJ2-3; 7 bases are shared with TRBD2. The germline CDR1 and CDR2 sequences are SGHRS and YFSETQ. There are 14 residues in the CDR3. V shed 5 bases and J 4 bases; nucleotides not matched to a gene: 7. The CDR3 nucleotides read TGCGCCAGCAGGCGGGCGGGAGATGCAGATACGCAGTATTTT. Translating it yields CASRRAGDADTQYF.

This clone has only one observation. The V call is TRBV2, the J call TRBJ2-7, with D hard to call. Per germline, CDR1 SNHLY and CDR2 FYNNEI. This CDR3 has 11 residues. Trimming removed 4 bases from V and 7 bases from J, with 8 bases in between. CDR3 DNA: TGTGCCAGCAGTGTTGGCCGAGAGCAGTACTTC. It encodes CASSVGREQYF.

This clone has a single count. This same CDR3 is encoded by further DNA sequences in the sample. V and J are TRBV9 and TRBJ2-4; TRBD2 matches at 11 bases. The CDR3 consists of 14 residues. V lost 0 bases to trimming and J lost 7 bases; unmatched junction nucleotides: 0. Germline V gives CDR1 SGDLS, CDR2 YYNGEE. The CDR3 region has the DNA TGTGCCAGCAGCGTAGGGACTAGCGGGAACATTCAGTACTTC. Protein product: CASSVGTSGNIQYF. The whole variable domain, remainder taken from reference TRBV9 and TRBJ2-4, is DSGVTQTPKHLITATGQRVTLRCSPRSGDLSVYWYQQSLDQGLQFLIQYYNGEERAKGNILERFSAQQFPDLHSELNLSSLELGDSALYFCASSVGTSGNIQYFGAGTRLSVL.

J is TRBJ1-1 and V is TRBV6-2 or TRBV6-3, with TRBD1 matching 8 bases. CDR3 length: 12 amino acids. J lost 7 bases, V lost 6 bases, and 4 bases had no gene match. Per germline, CDR1 MNHEY and CDR2 SVGEGT. CDR3 sequence: CASSHDRGEAFF. CDR3 bases: TGTGCCAGCAGCCACGACAGGGGTGAAGCTTTCTTT.

V is TRBV27 and J is TRBJ2-7, with 9 bases fitting TRBD1. This CDR3 is 13 amino acids long. The V and J ends lost 6 bases and 2 bases, in that order; junction bases with no gene match: 2. Germline CDR1 and CDR2: MNHEY and SMNVEV (reference sequence). CDR3 bases: TGTGCCAGCAGCGGGGACAGGGCCTACGAGCAGTACTTC. Its protein product is CASSGDRAYEQYF.

The rearrangement uses TRBV6-2 or TRBV6-3 and TRBJ2-6; D gene unclear. CDR1 is MNHEY, CDR2 SVGEGT, per germline. Trimming removed 2 bases from V and 8 bases from J, with 4 bases in between. The CDR3 has 12 residues. DNA for the CDR3: TGTGCCAGCAGTTACCTATCCAACGTCCTGACTTTC. Its translation: CASSYLSNVLTF.

This rearrangement joins TRBV5-6 to TRBJ2-6, with TRBD1 identical over 9 bases. CDR3 size: 14 residues. Germline trimming cut 5 bases from V and 9 bases from J; bases unmatched to any gene: 6. CDR1 SGHDT and CDR2 YYEEEE come from the germline V gene. CDR3 loop: CASRSRDRDNVLTF. CDR3 nucleotide sequence: TGTGCCAGCAGGTCGAGGGACAGGGACAACGTCCTGACTTTC.

The V call is TRBV30, the J call TRBJ2-3, with a tentative D call TRBD2 (5 bases). The germline V gene has CDR1 GTSNPN and CDR2 SVGIG (reference sequence). This CDR3 spans 12 amino acids. Between the trimmed V and J ends, which lost 4 bases and 2 bases, there was a span of 7 bases. The CDR3 is CAWKRDTDTQYF. In DNA form, the CDR3 reads TGTGCCTGGAAGAGGGACACAGATACGCAGTATTTT.

The chain recombines TRBV15 with TRBJ2-1, with D uncertain. The V end was cut by 7 bases, the J end by 0 bases, with 10 bases between. Germline CDR1 LNHNV, CDR2 YYDKDF (reference sequence). This CDR3 comprises 14 residues. The CDR3 DNA follows: TGTGCCACCAATCCGAGGAGCTCCTACAATGAGCAGTTCTTC. Its protein is CATNPRSSYNEQFF.

The genes are TRBV2 and TRBJ1-2; D remains ambiguous. V was clipped by 7 bases and J by 2 bases, with 23 bases between them. Germline V gene sequence: CDR1 SNHLY, CDR2 FYNNEI. The CDR3 consists of 17 residues. The CDR3 protein is CASTPGGLGAGNYGYTF. CDR3 nucleotides: TGTGCCAGCACCCCTGGCGGGTTAGGCGCCGGGAACTATGGCTACACCTTC.

The gene calls are TRBV7-2 and TRBJ1-1, with D possibly being TRBD1 (5 bases). The CDR3 sequence is 14 residues long. V lost 3 bases, J lost 1 base, and 9 bases lay in between. From germline, CDR1 is SGHTA and CDR2 FQGNSA. Here the CDR3 reads CASSFAGPNTEAFF. CDR3 DNA: TGTGCCAGCAGCTTCGCAGGGCCGAACACTGAAGCTTTCTTT. Based on the CDR3 plus reference TRBV7-2 and TRBJ1-1, the full variable domain is GAGVSQSPSNKVTEKGKDVELRCDPISGHTALYWYRQSLGQGLEFLIYFQGNSAPDKSGLPSDRFSAERTGGSVSTLTIQRTQQEDSAVYLCASSFAGPNTEAFFGQGTRLTVV.

The chain links TRBV18 to TRBJ2-7, with D possibly TRBD1 on 5 matching bases. CDR3 length: 15 amino acids. The germline V and J ends were trimmed by 1 base and 6 bases, with 16 bases remaining between them. Looked up from germline, CDR1 is KGHSH and CDR2 is LQKENI. The CDR3 sequence is CASSPRSESGREQYF. DNA of the CDR3: TGTGCCAGCTCACCACGGTCTGAATCAGGGCGCGAGCAGTACTTC.

This sequence joins TRBV29-1 and TRBJ2-5; D is uncertain. V lost 1 base and J 1 base, leaving 4 bases between the germline ends. The CDR3 runs 12 residues. CDR1 and CDR2 from the germline V gene are SQVTM and ANQGSEA. The CDR3 DNA reads as TGCAGCGTTGAAGCAGGCCAAGAGACCCAGTACTTC. Translating gives CSVEAGQETQYF.

This chain joins TRBV19 and TRBJ2-1, with 10 bases identical to TRBD1. V shed 7 bases and J 6 bases; nucleotides not matched to a gene: 9. The CDR3 is 15 amino acids. Per germline, CDR1 LNHDA and CDR2 SQIVND (reference sequence). The CDR3 sequence is CASINRDRGINEQFF. The CDR3 DNA is TGTGCCAGTATAAACCGGGACAGGGGTATCAATGAGCAGTTCTTC.

This clone occurred once. V gene TRBV15 combines with J gene TRBJ2-1; 7 bases line up with TRBD2. Trimming took 11 bases from V and 2 from J; bases not matched to a gene: 6. The CDR3 spans 13 residues. Germline CDR1 LNHNV, CDR2 YYDKDF (reference sequence). The CDR3 region is CAALAGAYNEQFF. The CDR3 coding sequence is TGTGCCGCCCTGGCGGGAGCCTACAATGAGCAGTTCTTC.

The chain carries TRBV11-2 and TRBJ2-5; the match to TRBD2 covers 7 bases. Germline V gives CDR1 SGHAT, CDR2 FQNNGV. V lost 3 bases, J lost 5 bases, and 6 bases stayed unmatched. The CDR3 is 14 amino acids. The CDR3 bases are TGTGCCAGCAGCTTCTGGGGGAGGGAGGAGACCCAGTACTTC. It encodes CASSFWGREETQYF.